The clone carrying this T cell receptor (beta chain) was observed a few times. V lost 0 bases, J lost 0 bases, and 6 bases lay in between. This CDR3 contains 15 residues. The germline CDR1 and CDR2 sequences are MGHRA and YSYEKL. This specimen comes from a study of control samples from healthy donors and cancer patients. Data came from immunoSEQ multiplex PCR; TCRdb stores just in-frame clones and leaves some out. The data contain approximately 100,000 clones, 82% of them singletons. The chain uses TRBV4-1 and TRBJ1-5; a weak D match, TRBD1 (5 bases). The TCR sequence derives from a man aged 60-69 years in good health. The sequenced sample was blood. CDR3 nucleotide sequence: TGCGCCAGCAGCCAAGAGGGGGTTAGCAATCAGCCCCAGCATTTT. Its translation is CASSQEGVSNQPQHF.